This T cell receptor beta chain was sequenced in a study of T cell repertoires in cytomegalovirus infection. Study information: Both CMV infection and a matching HLA type were indicated by public TCR beta signatures.

Regarding the study as a whole: Clonotype analysis showed dominance of the ex vivo response by HLA-C-restricted CMV-specific TCR beta clonotypes. There were carriers of CMV plus the relevant HLA, and cumulative public TCR beta family frequency identified them.

This clonotype turned up a few times. Antigen unknown. TCRdb reprocessed the reads via MiXCR and lists one record per CDR3 protein. The data contain 450,000 to 550,000 distinct CDR3 sequences, about 15% of them singletons. This clonotype originated in a human donor in good health (CMV status not recorded). Some clones in this sample may be carry-over from other donors' samples. What was sequenced was CD8+ T cells from PBMCs.

The CDR3 is CASSYGDREESGELFF. The CDR3 bases are TGTGCCAGCAGTTACGGGGACAGGGAAGAAAGCGGGGAGCTGTTTTTT. This chain joins TRBV6-5 and TRBJ2-2, with 9 positions matching TRBD1. V was pared by 2 bases and J by 7 bases, with 8 bases of the junction left unmatched. CDR3 length: 16 amino acids. CDR1 and CDR2 (germline): MNHEY, SVGAGI.